The following is a T cell receptor beta chain sequence with its context. Only in-frame clones appear in the TCRdb table, and some are missing; sequencing was by immunoSEQ multiplex PCR. Of 90,000 to 100,000 clones listed, 80% to 95% are singletons. This sample is part of a study of T cell changes during pregnancy in multiple sclerosis. This CDR3 comprises 15 residues. Germline V gives CDR1 SGHDT, CDR2 YYEEEE. Trimming cost V 3 bases and J 4 bases, with 15 bases left between them. The chain carries TRBV5-6 and TRBJ2-3, with a weak D call TRBD1 (5 bases). Sequenced material: peripheral blood, taken in the first trimester of pregnancy. The TCR comes from a female donor with multiple sclerosis, enrolled in a pregnancy study. The CDR3 nucleotides read TGTGCCAGCAGCTGGGGCCCCGGGCTCGCAGATACGCAGTATTTT. Encoded protein: CASSWGPGLADTQYF.